The present entry profiles one T cell receptor (beta chain) with its context. Participant ages covered roughly 18 to 89 years across 24 US areas. Self-reported history from a screening survey and questionnaire set each donor's cohort. Profiled with immunoSEQ multiplex PCR; TCRdb holds only in-frame clones, not every one. The repertoire holds over 350,000 clones, 87% seen once, with under 2% in the top ten. This sample is part of a study of blood T cell repertoires in COVID-19. CDR1 is SEHNR and CDR2 is FQNEAQ in the germline V gene (reference sequence). V dropped 6 bases and J dropped 2 bases, with 10 bases sitting between them. This CDR3 spans 13 amino acids.

The J gene is TRBJ1-1, the V gene TRBV7-9; unclear D gene. The specimen was PBMCs or T cells enriched from blood (not recorded which). This clonotype was sampled from a woman aged 18-29 years with acute COVID-19. The chain's CDR3 is CASRTGSNTEAFF. CDR3 sequence (DNA): TGTGCCAGCAGGACGGGGTCAAACACTGAAGCTTTCTTT.